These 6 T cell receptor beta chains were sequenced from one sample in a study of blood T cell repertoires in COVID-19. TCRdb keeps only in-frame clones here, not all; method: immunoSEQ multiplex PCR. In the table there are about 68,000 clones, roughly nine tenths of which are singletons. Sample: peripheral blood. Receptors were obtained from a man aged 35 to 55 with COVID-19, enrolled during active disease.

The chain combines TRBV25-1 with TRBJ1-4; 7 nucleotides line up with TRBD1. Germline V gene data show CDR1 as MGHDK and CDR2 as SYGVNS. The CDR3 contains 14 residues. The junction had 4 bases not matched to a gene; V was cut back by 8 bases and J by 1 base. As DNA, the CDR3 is TGTGCCAGCCGTAGGGGGCTAACTAATGAAAAACTGTTTTTT. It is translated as CASRRGLTNEKLFF.

In DNA, the CDR3 is TGTGCCAGCAGCTCTAGCGGGGGAGGGGGGAACACTGAAGCTTTCTTT. Its translation: CASSSSGGGGNTEAFF. V gene TRBV7-9 combines with J gene TRBJ1-1; D perhaps matches TRBD1 (6 bases). This CDR3 has 16 amino acids. The ends were cut back, 4 bases at V and 1 base at J, with 16 bases in the middle. In germline, CDR1 is SEHNR, CDR2 FQNEAQ (reference sequence).

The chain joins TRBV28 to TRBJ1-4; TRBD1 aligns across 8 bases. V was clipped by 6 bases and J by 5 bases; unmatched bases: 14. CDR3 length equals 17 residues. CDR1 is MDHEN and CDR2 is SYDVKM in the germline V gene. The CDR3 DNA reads TGTGCCAGCAGCCCCGGGACAGGACTCACAGCCAATGAAAAACTGTTTTTT. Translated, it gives CASSPGTGLTANEKLFF.

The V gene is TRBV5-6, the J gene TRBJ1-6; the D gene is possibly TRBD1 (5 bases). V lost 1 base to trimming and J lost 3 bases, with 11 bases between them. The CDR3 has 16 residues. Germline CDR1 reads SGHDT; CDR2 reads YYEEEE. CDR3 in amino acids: CASSLLRTSYNSPLHF. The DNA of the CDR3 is TGTGCCAGCAGCTTGTTACGGACAAGCTATAATTCACCCCTCCACTTT.

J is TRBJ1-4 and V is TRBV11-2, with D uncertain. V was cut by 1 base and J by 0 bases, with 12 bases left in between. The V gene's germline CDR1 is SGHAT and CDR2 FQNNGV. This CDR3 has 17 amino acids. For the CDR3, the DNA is TGTGCCAGCAGCTTAGCCGTACCTCGAGCAACTAATGAAAAACTGTTTTTT. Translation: CASSLAVPRATNEKLFF.

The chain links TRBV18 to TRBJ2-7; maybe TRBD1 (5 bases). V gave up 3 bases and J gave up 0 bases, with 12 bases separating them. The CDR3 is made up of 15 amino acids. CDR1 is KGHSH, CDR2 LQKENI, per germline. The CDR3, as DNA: TGTGCCAGCTCACCTTTGGACATTAGCTCCTACGAGCAGTACTTC. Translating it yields CASSPLDISSYEQYF.